The rows below give T cell receptor beta chains drawn from one sample of a study of CD8 T cells in Susac syndrome. TCRdb independently ran MiXCR on the immunoSEQ multiplex PCR reads; one entry per CDR3 protein. The sample records about 53,000 distinct CDR3 sequences, approximately 95% being singletons. The sample taken for sequencing was CD8+ T cells from PBMCs. Receptor source: a human donor with Susac syndrome. Each CDR3 is given with its conserved first and last residue. Fields, in order: CDR3 protein, CDR3 DNA, J gene, clone size, V gene, D gene. The D gene is left open where the match is weak. Some rows mark clone size as missing; the rest say once, few, many or name a class of expanded clone.

CDR3aa: CASSLERGRTYEQYF
CDR3nt: TGCGCCAGCAGCTTGGAGCGGGGCCGCACCTACGAGCAGTACTTC
j_gene: TRBJ2-7
abundance: -
v_gene: TRBV5-1
d_gene: TRBD2

CDR3aa: CASSHKGGGLHYEQYF
CDR3nt: TGTGCCAGCAGCCATAAGGGCGGGGGCCTCCACTACGAGCAGTACTTC
j_gene: TRBJ2-7
abundance: -
v_gene: TRBV3-1
d_gene: -

CDR3aa: CASGTAWEQYF
CDR3nt: TGTGCCAGCGGGACAGCTTGGGAGCAGTACTTC
j_gene: TRBJ2-7
abundance: -
v_gene: TRBV11-2
d_gene: TRBD1

CDR3aa: CSATGDSTDTQYF
CDR3nt: TGCAGTGCTACAGGGGACAGCACAGATACGCAGTATTTT
j_gene: TRBJ2-3
abundance: -
v_gene: TRBV20-1
d_gene: -

CDR3aa: CASINWEGSGANVLTF
CDR3nt: TGTGCCAGCATAAACTGGGAGGGCTCTGGGGCCAACGTCCTGACTTTC
j_gene: TRBJ2-6
abundance: -
v_gene: TRBV12-3/TRBV12-4
d_gene: TRBD2

CDR3aa: CASSSGTSGGDEQFF
CDR3nt: TGTGCCAGCAGCTCCGGGACTAGCGGGGGTGATGAGCAGTTCTTC
j_gene: TRBJ2-1
abundance: -
v_gene: TRBV9
d_gene: TRBD2

CDR3aa: CASSPPIPGELFF
CDR3nt: TGTGCCAGCAGCCCCCCCATCCCCGGGGAGCTGTTTTTT
j_gene: TRBJ2-2
abundance: -
v_gene: TRBV6-5
d_gene: -

CDR3aa: CASRPSLGTPEQYF
CDR3nt: TGTGCCAGCAGACCCAGCCTCGGGACTCCTGAGCAGTACTTC
j_gene: TRBJ2-7
abundance: -
v_gene: TRBV7-9
d_gene: -

CDR3aa: CASSLTSEQFF
CDR3nt: TGTGCCAGCAGCTTAACCAGTGAGCAGTTCTTC
j_gene: TRBJ2-1
abundance: -
v_gene: TRBV11-2
d_gene: -

CDR3aa: CASSLAPSMNTEAFF
CDR3nt: TGTGCCAGCAGTTTGGCCCCATCCATGAACACTGAAGCTTTCTTT
j_gene: TRBJ1-1
abundance: -
v_gene: TRBV27
d_gene: -

CDR3aa: CASNHRQGHGYGYTF
CDR3nt: TGTGCCAGTAACCACCGGCAAGGCCATGGGTATGGCTACACCTTC
j_gene: TRBJ1-2
abundance: -
v_gene: TRBV19
d_gene: -

CDR3aa: CATSSGLAGAARDTQYF
CDR3nt: TGTGCCACCAGCAGCGGACTAGCGGGGGCCGCCCGAGATACGCAGTATTTT
j_gene: TRBJ2-3
abundance: -
v_gene: TRBV15
d_gene: TRBD2

CDR3aa: CASSISPGNEQFF
CDR3nt: TGTGCCAGCAGCATAAGCCCAGGGAATGAGCAGTTCTTC
j_gene: TRBJ2-1
abundance: -
v_gene: TRBV5-4
d_gene: -

CDR3aa: CASSPSISEKLFF
CDR3nt: TGTGCCAGCTCACCGTCGATTAGTGAAAAACTGTTTTTT
j_gene: TRBJ1-4
abundance: -
v_gene: TRBV18
d_gene: -

CDR3aa: CASSDGTTRGYEQYF
CDR3nt: TGTGCCAGCAGCGACGGAACGACGCGGGGCTACGAGCAGTACTTC
j_gene: TRBJ2-7
abundance: -
v_gene: TRBV9
d_gene: -

CDR3aa: CSVEENTEAFF
CDR3nt: TGCAGCGTTGAAGAGAACACTGAAGCTTTCTTT
j_gene: TRBJ1-1
abundance: -
v_gene: TRBV29-1
d_gene: -

CDR3aa: CASSQVGEETQYF
CDR3nt: TGTGCCAGCAGCCAAGTCGGCGAAGAGACCCAGTACTTC
j_gene: TRBJ2-5
abundance: -
v_gene: TRBV14
d_gene: -

CDR3aa: CSVEGGGNYGYTF
CDR3nt: TGCAGCGTTGAAGGGGGCGGGAACTATGGCTACACCTTC
j_gene: TRBJ1-2
abundance: once
v_gene: TRBV29-1
d_gene: -

CDR3aa: CASSLPSGQETQYF
CDR3nt: TGTGCCAGCAGCTTACCTAGCGGCCAAGAGACCCAGTACTTC
j_gene: TRBJ2-5
abundance: -
v_gene: TRBV7-8
d_gene: TRBD2

CDR3aa: CASSLSTGPSEQYF
CDR3nt: TGTGCCAGCAGCTTATCAACGGGGCCATCCGAGCAGTACTTC
j_gene: TRBJ2-7
abundance: -
v_gene: TRBV7-8
d_gene: -

CDR3aa: CASSSPRTGDEQYF
CDR3nt: TGTGCCAGCAGTTCTCCCCGGACAGGGGACGAGCAGTACTTC
j_gene: TRBJ2-7
abundance: -
v_gene: TRBV28
d_gene: TRBD1

CDR3aa: CASSAPLSGGPTDTQYF
CDR3nt: TGTGCCAGCAGCGCCCCTCTCTCAGGGGGCCCGACAGATACGCAGTATTTT
j_gene: TRBJ2-3
abundance: -
v_gene: TRBV9
d_gene: TRBD1

CDR3aa: CASSQDVAGGYNEQFF
CDR3nt: TGTGCCAGCAGCCAAGATGTAGCGGGGGGGTACAATGAGCAGTTCTTC
j_gene: TRBJ2-1
abundance: -
v_gene: TRBV4-2
d_gene: TRBD2

CDR3aa: CASSSIGTALNTEAFF
CDR3nt: TGTGCCAGCAGTTCCATCGGGACAGCCTTGAACACTGAAGCTTTCTTT
j_gene: TRBJ1-1
abundance: -
v_gene: TRBV27
d_gene: TRBD1

CDR3aa: CASSPRQAGNTGELFF
CDR3nt: TGTGCCAGCAGCCCTCGACAGGCGGGGAACACCGGGGAGCTGTTTTTT
j_gene: TRBJ2-2
abundance: -
v_gene: TRBV7-9
d_gene: -

CDR3aa: CSVPDRDYGYTF
CDR3nt: TGCAGCGTACCGGACAGGGACTATGGCTACACCTTC
j_gene: TRBJ1-2
abundance: once
v_gene: TRBV29-1
d_gene: TRBD1

CDR3aa: CASSSPAERPDTQYF
CDR3nt: TGTGCCAGCAGCAGCCCGGCCGAGAGGCCAGATACGCAGTATTTT
j_gene: TRBJ2-3
abundance: -
v_gene: TRBV7-3
d_gene: -

CDR3aa: CASSIYRDGPGYGYTF
CDR3nt: TGTGCCAGCAGCATCTACAGGGATGGGCCTGGCTATGGCTACACCTTC
j_gene: TRBJ1-2
abundance: -
v_gene: TRBV9
d_gene: -

CDR3aa: CSATTGTNYNEQFF
CDR3nt: TGCAGTGCTACGACCGGGACTAACTACAATGAGCAGTTCTTC
j_gene: TRBJ2-1
abundance: -
v_gene: TRBV20-1
d_gene: TRBD2

CDR3aa: CASSSDRGEQYF
CDR3nt: TGTGCCAGCAGCTCGGACAGGGGCGAGCAGTACTTC
j_gene: TRBJ2-7
abundance: -
v_gene: TRBV7-9
d_gene: TRBD1

CDR3aa: CASSQDNVRSQYDGYTF
CDR3nt: TGCGCCAGCAGCCAAGATAATGTCAGGTCTCAGTACGATGGCTACACCTTC
j_gene: TRBJ1-2
abundance: -
v_gene: TRBV4-3
d_gene: -

CDR3aa: CSARVPGVSYNEQFF
CDR3nt: TGCAGTGCTAGAGTTCCCGGGGTATCCTACAATGAGCAGTTCTTC
j_gene: TRBJ2-1
abundance: -
v_gene: TRBV20-1
d_gene: -

CDR3aa: CASSWTGAYSGANVLTF
CDR3nt: TGCGCCAGCAGCTGGACAGGGGCCTACTCTGGGGCCAACGTCCTGACTTTC
j_gene: TRBJ2-6
abundance: -
v_gene: TRBV5-1
d_gene: TRBD1

CDR3aa: CASSPGPGANYGYTF
CDR3nt: TGTGCCAGCAGCCCCGGACCTGGGGCTAACTATGGCTACACCTTC
j_gene: TRBJ1-2
abundance: -
v_gene: TRBV7-3
d_gene: -

CDR3aa: CASRSGYGEKLFF
CDR3nt: TGTGCCAGCCGCAGTGGGTACGGGGAAAAACTGTTTTTT
j_gene: TRBJ1-4
abundance: -
v_gene: TRBV7-6
d_gene: -

CDR3aa: CASSRWLEGPNTGELFF
CDR3nt: TGTGCCAGTAGTCGTTGGTTGGAGGGCCCGAACACCGGGGAGCTGTTTTTT
j_gene: TRBJ2-2
abundance: -
v_gene: TRBV19
d_gene: -

CDR3aa: CAWGQTENTEAFF
CDR3nt: TGTGCCTGGGGACAGACAGAGAACACTGAAGCTTTCTTT
j_gene: TRBJ1-1
abundance: -
v_gene: TRBV30
d_gene: -

CDR3aa: CSVSKFGTAFYGYTF
CDR3nt: TGCAGCGTTAGTAAATTCGGGACAGCCTTCTATGGCTACACCTTC
j_gene: TRBJ1-2
abundance: -
v_gene: TRBV29-1
d_gene: TRBD1

CDR3aa: CASSRISSDRVEAFF
CDR3nt: TGCGCCAGCAGCCGTATATCCTCGGACAGGGTTGAAGCTTTCTTT
j_gene: TRBJ1-1
abundance: once
v_gene: TRBV5-1
d_gene: TRBD1

CDR3aa: CASSLVGSTDTQYF
CDR3nt: TGTGCCAGCAGTTTAGTGGGTAGCACAGATACGCAGTATTTT
j_gene: TRBJ2-3
abundance: -
v_gene: TRBV12-3/TRBV12-4
d_gene: -

CDR3aa: CASSYGGASEQYF
CDR3nt: TGCGCCAGCAGCTACGGGGGGGCGTCCGAGCAGTACTTC
j_gene: TRBJ2-7
abundance: -
v_gene: TRBV5-1
d_gene: TRBD2

CDR3aa: CSVFKGGTVYNEQFF
CDR3nt: TGCAGCGTTTTCAAAGGAGGGACAGTCTACAATGAGCAGTTCTTC
j_gene: TRBJ2-1
abundance: -
v_gene: TRBV29-1
d_gene: -

CDR3aa: CASTFGGANTEAFF
CDR3nt: TGTGCCAGCACCTTTGGGGGCGCGAACACTGAAGCTTTCTTT
j_gene: TRBJ1-1
abundance: -
v_gene: TRBV3-1
d_gene: -

CDR3aa: CASSPTGTSGDTQYF
CDR3nt: TGTGCCAGCAGCCCAACCGGGACTAGCGGGGATACGCAGTATTTT
j_gene: TRBJ2-3
abundance: -
v_gene: TRBV6-6
d_gene: TRBD2

CDR3aa: CASSFGTGGLPQHF
CDR3nt: TGTGCCAGCAGCTTTGGGACAGGGGGTTTGCCCCAGCATTTT
j_gene: TRBJ1-5
abundance: -
v_gene: TRBV5-6
d_gene: TRBD1

CDR3aa: CASSLRTEPSSYEQYF
CDR3nt: TGTGCCAGCTCACTTCGGACCGAGCCAAGCTCCTACGAGCAGTACTTC
j_gene: TRBJ2-7
abundance: -
v_gene: TRBV18
d_gene: -

CDR3aa: CASSLERNTEAFF
CDR3nt: TGCGCCAGCAGCTTGGAGAGGAACACTGAAGCTTTCTTT
j_gene: TRBJ1-1
abundance: -
v_gene: TRBV5-1
d_gene: -

CDR3aa: CASSEGMEEETQYF
CDR3nt: TGTGCTAGCAGCGAGGGAATGGAGGAAGAGACCCAGTACTTC
j_gene: TRBJ2-5
abundance: -
v_gene: TRBV7-7
d_gene: -

CDR3aa: CSVEGLQGLRTFF
CDR3nt: TGCAGCGTTGAGGGGCTTCAAGGGCTAAGGACTTTCTTT
j_gene: TRBJ1-1
abundance: -
v_gene: TRBV29-1
d_gene: -

CDR3aa: CSPGLNTEAFF
CDR3nt: TGCAGCCCGGGTTTGAACACTGAAGCTTTCTTT
j_gene: TRBJ1-1
abundance: -
v_gene: TRBV20-1
d_gene: -

CDR3aa: CASSQGPASYEQYF
CDR3nt: TGTGCCAGCAGCCAAGGTCCCGCTAGCTACGAGCAGTACTTC
j_gene: TRBJ2-7
abundance: -
v_gene: TRBV3-1
d_gene: -

CDR3aa: CASSPYGGHPNTEAFF
CDR3nt: TGTGCCAGCAGTCCTTATGGGGGGCACCCGAACACTGAAGCTTTCTTT
j_gene: TRBJ1-1
abundance: -
v_gene: TRBV27
d_gene: -

CDR3aa: CASSPEFSTEAFF
CDR3nt: TGTGCCAGCAGCCCAGAGTTTAGCACTGAAGCTTTCTTT
j_gene: TRBJ1-1
abundance: -
v_gene: TRBV7-8
d_gene: -

CDR3aa: CSAGSHLNTEAFF
CDR3nt: TGCAGTGCTGGATCCCACCTGAACACTGAAGCTTTCTTT
j_gene: TRBJ1-1
abundance: -
v_gene: TRBV20-1
d_gene: -